The 12 T cell receptor beta chains presented below share a single source sample, sequenced in a study of cytomegalovirus exposure and HLA in healthy donors. Both 60 Vbeta primers and 13 Jbeta primers went into the PCR. The protocol was immunoSEQ multiplex PCR, while the TCRdb copy is restricted to in-frame clones and leaves out a portion. The sample has roughly 140,000 clones, around a tenth seen once. Sequencing was performed on PBMCs. The origin of the receptors is a male donor in good health and CMV-seronegative.

The table lists this clone with a few counts. The J gene is TRBJ1-2, the V gene TRBV5-1; no reliable D call. The CDR3 is 11 residues long. Germline assignment: CDR1 SGHRS and CDR2 YFSETQ. V was shortened by 5 bases and J by 3 bases, with 5 bases between the two germline ends. The CDR3 reads CASRADYGYTF. For the CDR3, the DNA is TGCGCCAGCAGGGCTGACTATGGCTACACCTTC.

The chain couples TRBV6-5 to TRBJ1-2; D unresolved. V lost 2 bases, J lost 4 bases, and 14 bases lay in between. Per germline, CDR1 MNHEY and CDR2 SVGAGI. This CDR3 comprises 15 residues. The CDR3 DNA sequence: TGTGCCAGCAGTTACACGAGGTTAACGCTCTATGGCTACACCTTC. Residues: CASSYTRLTLYGYTF.

As regards this clone: This specimen includes other DNA sequences encoding the same CDR3. The J gene is TRBJ2-3, the V gene TRBV7-8; TRBD2 matches 10 bases. V was pared by 1 base and J by 11 bases, with 12 bases of the junction left unmatched. This CDR3 is built from 16 residues. Germline V gives CDR1 SGHVS, CDR2 FQNEAQ. The CDR3 sequence: CASSLESRLAGVEQYF. DNA of the CDR3: TGTGCCAGCAGCTTAGAAAGTCGCCTAGCGGGAGTGGAGCAGTATTTT. The full variable domain, its missing parts supplied by reference TRBV7-8 and TRBJ2-3, is GAGVSQSPRYKVAKRGQDVALRCDPISGHVSLFWYQQALGQGPEFLTYFQNEAQLDKSGLPSDRFFAERPEGSVSTLKIQRTQQEDSAVYLCASSLESRLAGVEQYFGPGTRLTVL.

This chain joins TRBV5-4 and TRBJ1-1; weak D call: TRBD1 (5 bases). Trimming removed 2 bases from V and 5 bases from J, with 16 bases in between. CDR1 is SGHNT and CDR2 is YYREEE in the germline V gene (reference sequence). The CDR3 is made up of 15 amino acids. CDR3 loop: CASSLLGGTQTEAFF. In nucleotides, the CDR3 is TGTGCCAGCAGCTTATTGGGGGGAACACAGACTGAAGCTTTCTTT.

This chain connects TRBV28 to TRBJ1-1; perhaps TRBD1 as D (6 bases). Germline V gene sequence: CDR1 MDHEN, CDR2 SYDVKM. This CDR3 region has 13 residues. The V end lost 8 bases, the J end lost 5 bases, and 15 bases lay between the germline ends. This CDR3 reads CASDRFRGTEAFF. CDR3 nucleotides: TGTGCCAGCGACAGGTTCCGGGGTACTGAAGCTTTCTTT.

This clone occurred a few times. The CDR3 end shows no conserved phenylalanine or tryptophan, and so a read error is likely. The chain links TRBV5-1 to TRBJ1-2; weak D call: TRBD1 (5 bases). The CDR3 totals 13 residues. Between the trimmed V and J ends, which lost 1 base and 8 bases, there was a span of 12 bases. CDR1 is SGHRS, CDR2 YFSETQ, per germline. In DNA form, the CDR3 reads TGCGCCAGCAGCTTGTTAGGGGAAAGAGGCTACACCGTC. The encoded protein is CASSLLGERGYTV.

This clone has just a few counts. This sequence joins TRBV7-9 and TRBJ1-2; no firm D call. The CDR3 length is 12 residues. Germline CDR1 and CDR2: SEHNR and FQNEAQ (reference sequence). Trimming removed 4 bases from V and 7 bases from J, with 10 bases in between. DNA of the CDR3: TGTGCCAGCAGCTGGGCCCGGGGTGGCTACACCTTC. This translates into CASSWARGGYTF.

The CDR3, as DNA: TGTGCCATCAGTGAGTCGAAGGACAGCAGCAATCAGCCCCAGCATTTT. Amino acids: CAISESKDSSNQPQHF. V is TRBV10-3 and J is TRBJ1-5, with D possibly TRBD1 on 6 matching bases. Germline V lookup: CDR1 ENHRY, CDR2 SYGVKD. This CDR3 has 16 residues. Trimming stripped 0 bases from V and 1 base from J, with 10 bases between.

This sequence joins TRBV9 and TRBJ2-3; possible D gene TRBD2, 6 bases. The CDR3 sequence is 13 residues long. V dropped 6 bases and J dropped 0 bases, with 8 bases sitting between them. Looked up from germline, CDR1 is SGDLS and CDR2 is YYNGEE. The CDR3 DNA sequence: TGTGCCAGCAAACGGGGGAGCACAGATACGCAGTATTTT. Translated, it gives CASKRGSTDTQYF. Together with reference TRBV9 and TRBJ2-3, the CDR3 gives the full variable domain: DSGVTQTPKHLITATGQRVTLRCSPRSGDLSVYWYQQSLDQGLQFLIQYYNGEERAKGNILERFSAQQFPDLHSELNLSSLELGDSALYFCASKRGSTDTQYFGPGTRLTVL.

The chain has TRBV28 and TRBJ2-7, with D unclear. V was trimmed by 5 bases and J by 6 bases, leaving 20 bases between them. Germline V gene sequence: CDR1 MDHEN, CDR2 SYDVKM. CDR3 length equals 15 residues. As DNA, the CDR3 is TGTGCCAGCAGTGCGCTAGGTGCCCGGTTGGGCGAGCAGTACTTC. It translates to CASSALGARLGEQYF.

The rearrangement joins TRBV2 to TRBJ2-1, with D perhaps TRBD1 (5 bases). The CDR3 runs 12 residues. Trimming stripped 6 bases from V and 6 bases from J, with 9 bases between. The V gene's germline CDR1 is SNHLY and CDR2 FYNNEI. DNA of the CDR3: TGTGCCAGCAGGTGGGGCGGCAATGAGCAGTTCTTC. Amino acid sequence: CASRWGGNEQFF. Together with reference TRBV2 and TRBJ2-1, the CDR3 gives the full variable domain: EPEVTQTPSHQVTQMGQEVILRCVPISNHLYFYWYRQILGQKVEFLVSFYNNEISEKSEIFDDQFSVERPDGSNFTLKIRSTKLEDSAMYFCASRWGGNEQFFGPGTRLTVL.

The rearrangement joins TRBV30 to TRBJ1-5; TRBD1 might be the D (5 bases). This CDR3 has 14 amino acids. The ends were cut back, 1 base at V and 3 bases at J, with 10 bases in the middle. Per germline, CDR1 GTSNPN and CDR2 SVGIG (reference sequence). The CDR3 sequence: CAWSGQGHNQPQHF. Here the CDR3 DNA reads TGTGCCTGGAGTGGGCAGGGCCACAATCAGCCCCAGCATTTT. The whole variable domain, remainder taken from reference TRBV30 and TRBJ1-5, is SQTIHQWPATLVQPVGSPLSLECTVEGTSNPNLYWYRQAAGRGLQLLFYSVGIGQISSEVPQNLSASRPQDRQFILSSKKLLLSDSGFYLCAWSGQGHNQPQHFGDGTRLSIL.